This T cell receptor (beta chain) appears in the sequencing data of a study of T cells in localized non-small cell lung cancer. This clone was seen a handful of times. The antigen is undetermined. Measured with immunoSEQ multiplex PCR; TCRdb has only the in-frame clones, and not every one. The repertoire consists of 75,000 to 90,000 clones, with just under 85% occurring once and the leading ten covering approximately 2.5%. Germline values: CDR1 MNHEY, CDR2 SMNVEV (reference sequence). The CDR3 runs to 13 residues. The V gene lost 3 bases and the J gene lost 9 bases, with 15 bases spanning the gap. General observations from the study: Higher adjacent-lung clonality was associated with shorter survival.

The genes are TRBV27 and TRBJ2-7; the D call may be TRBD1 or TRBD2 (5 bases each). The receptor's source is a man aged 35 to 70 with stage I lung adenocarcinoma. The sequencing here drew on peripheral blood, taken before any cancer treatment. CDR3 protein: CASSFTAGSLQYF. The CDR3 bases are TGTGCCAGCAGTTTCACGGCAGGGAGTCTGCAGTACTTC.